This T cell receptor (beta chain) stems from a study of spatial heterogeneity in lung cancer. The overall study: In the raw reads, each unique TCR and UMI combination was present more than ten times on average.

Germline V gene lookup returns CDR1 SGHAT and CDR2 FQNNGV. The CDR3 runs 15 residues. The V and J ends lost 2 bases and 2 bases respectively, with 12 bases between them. Time point described: blood at routine non-recurrence follow-up after resection. In each case, whole RNA from tumor, nontumor lung or frozen PBMC was sequenced unsorted. Whole-study results and caveats: There were more appearances of ubiquitous expanded tumor TCRs in blood at resection than at follow-up.

Individual TCR cDNA molecules each bore their own unique molecular identifier. One entry per CDR3 protein results from TCRdb running MiXCR on the 5' RACE reads. The data contain approximately 56,000 distinct CDR3 sequences, under 8% of them singletons. About this clonotype: Antigen specificity is unknown.

The receptor was derived from a female donor with early-stage non-small cell lung cancer. The V gene is TRBV11-2, the J gene TRBJ1-1; D gene unclear. This specimen consisted of PBMCs, obtained at follow-up. CDR3 sequence (DNA): TGTGCCAGCAGCTTATCGGATGGGATTAACACTGAAGCTTTCTTT. This codes for CASSLSDGINTEAFF.